The entry below gives a single T cell receptor (beta chain) sequence along with its context. Its antigen is not known. These data originate in a study of radiation and T cells in renal cell carcinoma. Study-level findings and limits: Top tumor clonotypes rose in blood 2 weeks post-radiation, then contracted. Baseline intratumoral clonotype presence is unknown without pretreatment biopsies.

From germline, CDR1 is MDHEN and CDR2 SYDVKM. Trimming cost V 4 bases and J 10 bases, with 8 bases left between them. The CDR3 has 11 residues. Time point noted: blood 4 weeks post-SBRT, at nephrectomy. This sample's treatment: 15 Gy SBRT to primary tumor, nephrectomy 4 weeks later. Nephrectomy followed 15 Gy stereotactic body radiation by 4 weeks. Blood was sampled at baseline, 2 weeks and 4 weeks after SBRT. The method was immunoSEQ multiplex PCR; TCRdb's version includes in-frame clones alone and lacks a portion of them. The table shows some 150,000 clones, with 80% to 90% occurring only once. Sequencing used blood, obtained from a patient whose treatment included radiotherapy and nephrectomy. V gene TRBV28 combines with J gene TRBJ2-1; D not certain. The sequence was collected from a woman aged 50 to 60 with renal cell carcinoma. This CDR3 is CASSSYGEQFF. DNA of the CDR3: TGTGCCAGCAGTTCATATGGAGAGCAGTTCTTC.